A single sample gave rise to the 15 T cell receptor beta chains below, sequenced in a study of control samples from healthy donors and cancer patients. Method: immunoSEQ multiplex PCR; TCRdb's copy keeps in-frame clones and lacks some. Here the sample spans about 51,000 clones, approximately 91% being singletons. Sequenced input: PBMCs. The receptor set was obtained from a man aged 50-59 years with head and neck cancer.

This clone was counted once. This chain joins TRBV28 and TRBJ1-1, with D possibly being TRBD1 (5 bases). Trimming stripped 1 base from V and 6 bases from J, with 21 bases between. The germline V gene has CDR1 MDHEN and CDR2 SYDVKM. This CDR3 spans 17 amino acids. In DNA, the CDR3 is TGTGCCAGCAGTTTATTGGGGCTCGGCCCCACAGGCGCTGAAGCTTTCTTT. The encoded protein is CASSLLGLGPTGAEAFF.

The V call is TRBV3-1 (or the pseudogene TRBV3-2), the J call TRBJ1-3; 11 positions match TRBD1. Germline CDR1 is LGHDT and CDR2 is YNNKEL (reference sequence). CDR3 size: 15 residues. Trimming at V came to 4 bases and at J to 8 bases, leaving 7 bases not matched to a gene. DNA of the CDR3: TGTGCCAGCAGCCTGGGGGACAGGGGGACAGACACCATATATTTT. Encoded protein: CASSLGDRGTDTIYF.

J is TRBJ2-3 and V is TRBV27, with D unresolved. The germline gives CDR1 MNHEY, CDR2 SMNVEV (reference sequence). Trimming shortened V by 6 bases and J by 0 bases, and 16 bases separated the two germline ends. The CDR3 is 16 amino acids. The chain's CDR3 is CASSVGSSTSTDTQYF. CDR3 nucleotides: TGTGCCAGCAGCGTAGGGTCTTCTACTAGCACAGATACGCAGTATTTT.

The chain links TRBV10-3 to TRBJ2-1, with D perhaps matching TRBD1 (5 bases). Germline-derived CDR1 and CDR2 are ENHRY and SYGVKD. Trimming took 3 bases from V and 5 from J, leaving 8 bases between them. CDR3 length: 13 amino acids. In nucleotides, the CDR3 is TGTGCCATCAGTGACAGACAGAACAATGAGCAGTTCTTC. The encoded protein is CAISDRQNNEQFF.

The chain recombines TRBV6-1 with TRBJ1-6; D not certain. The ends were cut back, 2 bases at V and 5 bases at J, with 10 bases in the middle. Germline lookup yields CDR1 MNHNS and CDR2 SASEGT. This CDR3 is 15 amino acids long. In DNA, the CDR3 is TGTGCCAGCAGTGAAACCCTACCTGATAATTCACCCCTCCACTTT. Encoded protein: CASSETLPDNSPLHF.

J is TRBJ2-3 and V is TRBV12-3 or TRBV12-4; the D is unclear. The CDR3 is made up of 12 amino acids. V was pared by 6 bases and J by 4 bases, with 8 bases between. The CDR3 is CASRGRADTQYF. The CDR3 bases are TGTGCCAGCAGAGGACGGGCAGATACGCAGTATTTT.

V usage is TRBV18 and J usage is TRBJ1-1; 9 bases line up with TRBD1. This CDR3 has 16 amino acids. Germline V gene lookup returns CDR1 KGHSH and CDR2 LQKENI. The V gene end was trimmed by 6 bases and the J gene end by 8 bases; junction bases not matched to a gene: 16. The CDR3 nucleotides are TGTGCCAGCTCGCCATCCGGGACAGGGCCTACCGCAGAAGCTTTCTTT. Translated: CASSPSGTGPTAEAFF.

This clone was seen a single time. The chain uses TRBV5-1 and TRBJ2-5, with TRBD2 matching 9 bases. This CDR3 region has 17 residues. The J segment lost 2 bases and the V segment lost 4 bases, leaving 12 bases of the junction unmatched. CDR1 SGHRS and CDR2 YFSETQ come from the germline V gene. The CDR3 spells CASSGNPSGTSQETQYF. CDR3 sequence (DNA): TGCGCCAGCAGCGGGAATCCTAGCGGGACCTCTCAAGAGACCCAGTACTTC.

The V gene is TRBV15, the J gene TRBJ2-2; D not resolved. V was trimmed by 4 bases and J by 2 bases, leaving 8 bases between them. The CDR3 length is 14 residues. Germline-derived CDR1 and CDR2 are LNHNV and YYDKDF (reference sequence). The CDR3 is CATSTMDNTGELFF. CDR3 DNA sequence: TGTGCCACCAGCACCATGGACAACACCGGGGAGCTGTTTTTT. Combining the CDR3 with reference TRBV15 and TRBJ2-2 gives the whole variable domain DAMVIQNPRYQVTQFGKPVTLSCSQTLNHNVMYWYQQKSSQAPKLLFHYYDKDFNNEADTPDNFQSRRPNTSFCFLDIRSPGLGDTAMYLCATSTMDNTGELFFGEGSRLTVL.

CDR3 sequence reads: CASSIRLAGRADTQYF. The CDR3 nucleotides read TGTGCCAGCAGCATCCGACTAGCGGGGAGGGCAGATACGCAGTATTTT. The chain uses TRBV7-2 and TRBJ2-3, with 11 positions matching TRBD2. The J segment lost 4 bases and the V segment lost 5 bases, leaving 8 bases of the junction unmatched. Germline CDR1 and CDR2: SGHTA and FQGNSA. The CDR3 consists of 16 residues.

The rearrangement joins TRBV11-3 to TRBJ2-1, with 9 bases that match TRBD2. There are 17 residues in the CDR3. Trimming removed 1 base from V and 8 bases from J; junction bases left unmatched: 12. Germline-derived CDR1 and CDR2 are SGHNT and YENEEA. The CDR3 DNA reads as TGTGCCAGCAGCTTAGGTGCGGTCGGCGGGGGGGAGGATGAGCAGTTCTTC. Translated, it gives CASSLGAVGGGEDEQFF.

This chain links TRBV30 with TRBJ1-1; tentative D call: TRBD1 (5 bases). Between the trimmed V and J ends, which lost 4 bases and 6 bases, there was a span of 15 bases. There are 13 residues in the CDR3. CDR1 and CDR2 from the germline V gene are GTSNPN and SVGIG (reference sequence). The CDR3 is CAWTFGGVAEAFF. The DNA for the CDR3 is TGTGCCTGGACCTTCGGAGGGGTCGCTGAAGCTTTCTTT.

The table lists this clone with a count of one. The chain has TRBV7-9 and TRBJ2-3; tentative D call: TRBD1 (7 bases). The CDR3 consists of 14 residues. V was pared by 6 bases and J by 2 bases, with 12 bases between. CDR1 is SEHNR, CDR2 FQNEAQ, per germline (reference sequence). The CDR3 region is CASRPGGITDTQYF. As DNA, the CDR3 is TGTGCCAGCAGACCAGGGGGGATCACAGATACGCAGTATTTT. The full variable domain, rest sourced from reference TRBV7-9 and TRBJ2-3, is DTGVSQNPRHKITKRGQNVTFRCDPISEHNRLYWYRQTLGQGPEFLTYFQNEAQLEKSRLLSDRFSAERPKGSFSTLEIQRTEQGDSAMYLCASRPGGITDTQYFGPGTRLTVL.

The chain employs TRBV19 and TRBJ2-3, with 10 bases that match TRBD2. Trimming cost V 5 bases and J 3 bases; bases outside gene matches: 8. Germline-derived CDR1 and CDR2 are LNHDA and SQIVND (reference sequence). The CDR3 has 16 amino acids. The CDR3, as DNA: TGTGCCAGTAGTTGGCGCGGGACTAGCGAAACAGATACGCAGTATTTT. It codes for CASSWRGTSETDTQYF.

This rearrangement joins TRBV9 to TRBJ1-6; 8 bases are shared with TRBD1. This CDR3 region has 13 residues. Trimming at V came to 5 bases and at J to 9 bases, leaving 4 bases not matched to a gene. The V gene's germline CDR1 is SGDLS and CDR2 YYNGEE. CDR3 loop: CASRDREGSPLHF. CDR3 nucleotide sequence: TGTGCCAGCAGGGACAGGGAGGGTTCACCCCTCCACTTT.